This TCR beta chain was found in a study of blood T cell repertoires in COVID-19. Study details: The United States, Italy and Spain were the sources of the acute and convalescent COVID-19 samples. T cells, B-cell-depleted T cells, or PBMCs supplied cDNA or gDNA.

Sequenced by immunoSEQ multiplex PCR; TCRdb stores in-frame clones only, minus some. The sample shows 17,000 or so clones, around 80% of them seen only once. The CDR3 is made up of 13 amino acids. V dropped 4 bases and J dropped 5; count of bases not matched to a gene: 3. Germline V lookup: CDR1 MNHNY, CDR2 SVGAGI (reference sequence). The chain links TRBV6-6 to TRBJ1-1; 8 bases agree with TRBD1. Sequencing was carried out using peripheral blood. The clonotype was recovered from a man between 40 and 49 years old with active or convalescent COVID-19. The CDR3 sequence: CASSSDRETEAFF. As DNA, the CDR3 is TGTGCCAGCAGTTCGGACAGGGAAACTGAAGCTTTCTTT.